This T cell receptor (beta chain) was recorded in a study of cytomegalovirus exposure and HLA in healthy donors. The V and J ends lost 3 bases and 7 bases respectively, with 13 bases between them. From germline, CDR1 is MDHEN and CDR2 SYDVKM. This CDR3 has 14 residues. Findings and limits, study-wide: Per published reports, the classifier diagnosed cytomegalovirus status with high specificity and sensitivity. Most sequenced TCRs were rare (though some public TCRs occurred in many donors). Within the 120 validation repertoires, first-cohort TCR clusters tended to co-occur, according to a later analysis. The study designated 150 or so TCR beta chains cytomegalovirus-associated.

Notes on this clone: Antigen specificity is unknown.

The repertoire was sequenced with immunoSEQ multiplex PCR; TCRdb's copy has only in-frame clones and lacks some. The table has approximately 140,000 clones, 88% seen once. The TCR was taken from a woman younger than 35 in good health and CMV-seropositive. The rearrangement joins TRBV28 to TRBJ1-5; the D gene is possibly TRBD1 (6 bases). The source material was PBMCs. The CDR3 DNA reads as TGTGCCAGCAGTTTGGGCCAGGGGTGGCAGCCCCAGCATTTT. Its protein product is CASSLGQGWQPQHF.